This passage covers 23 T cell receptor beta chains from one sample sequenced in a study of blood T cells in healthy people across ages. Alongside a J-beta primer mix, a sample-barcoded 5' primer served in a second PCR lasting about 7 to 12 cycles. TCRdb passed the 5' RACE reads through MiXCR, listing each CDR3 protein once. The sample lists over a million distinct CDR3 sequences; 59% were seen once. Sequenced sample: blood. All receptors derive from a man aged 18 to 35 in good health.

The chain combines TRBV27 with TRBJ2-5; D may correspond to TRBD1 or TRBD2 (5 bases each). TRBJ2-7 explains the end of the DNA better; the J call may be wrong. This CDR3 is built from 12 residues. Germline lookup yields CDR1 MNHEY and CDR2 SMNVEV (reference sequence). The CDR3 DNA is TGTGCCAGCAAGGGTCCAGGGAGCGAGCAGTACTTC. This gives the protein CASKGPGSEQYF.

J is TRBJ1-2 and V is TRBV5-1; D is unclear. There are 13 residues in the CDR3. Germline loops: CDR1 SGHRS, CDR2 YFSETQ. Trimming pared 0 bases from V and 7 bases from J, leaving 10 bases between. The CDR3 bases are TGCGCCAGCAGCTTGGAGGGTTTAAGTGGCTACACCTTC. Translating gives CASSLEGLSGYTF.

This clonotype occurred a few times. The chain recombines TRBV5-1 with TRBJ2-1; D tentatively fits TRBD1 or TRBD2 (5 bases each). The CDR3 sequence is 18 residues long. CDR1 is SGHRS, CDR2 YFSETQ, per germline. Trimming took 3 bases from V and 6 from J, leaving 25 bases between them. The CDR3 loop is CASSYLSVGGSPSNEQFF. The CDR3 DNA is TGCGCCAGCAGCTATCTTTCTGTTGGGGGTTCACCCTCCAATGAGCAGTTCTTC.

This clonotype has just a few counts. This chain joins TRBV2 and TRBJ1-6; tentative D call: TRBD1 (6 bases). V was clipped by 10 bases and J by 0 bases, with 13 bases between them. Germline V CDR1 and CDR2: SNHLY, FYNNEI. CDR3 length: 15 amino acids. The CDR3 spells CANSPDSSYNSPLHF. CDR3 in DNA: TGTGCCAACTCCCCGGACAGCTCCTATAATTCACCCCTCCACTTT.

The chain joins TRBV29-1 to TRBJ2-1, with D unclear. This CDR3 has 12 residues. The V gene's germline CDR1 is SQVTM and CDR2 ANQGSEA. Trimming stripped 7 bases from V and 9 bases from J, with 16 bases between. CDR3 coding DNA: TGCAGCGCAGAGGTAGGTGGGCCTGAGCAGTTCTTC. It is translated as CSAEVGGPEQFF.

CDR3 in amino acids: CSARDLNRGTQETQYF. The DNA for the CDR3 is TGCAGTGCTAGAGATTTGAACAGGGGGACCCAAGAGACCCAGTACTTC. V is TRBV20-1 and J is TRBJ2-5, with 8 positions matching TRBD1. Trimming removed 0 bases from V and 1 base from J; junction bases left unmatched: 7. The germline V gene encodes CDR1 DFQATT and CDR2 SNEGSKA (reference sequence). This CDR3 region has 16 residues.

V is TRBV6-5 and J is TRBJ2-3; 7 bases map to TRBD1. Per the germline V gene, CDR1 is MNHEY and CDR2 is SVGAGI. The CDR3 runs 15 residues. V was pared by 5 bases and J by 2 bases, with 7 bases of the junction left unmatched. The CDR3 is CASSLGTVITDTQYF. CDR3 coding DNA: TGTGCCAGCAGTCTCGGGACAGTAATCACAGATACGCAGTATTTT.

The chain has TRBV13 and TRBJ2-5, with D possibly being TRBD1 or TRBD2 (5 bases each). Near its end, the DNA agrees better with TRBJ2-7, so the J call may be wrong. Germline CDR1 is PRHDT and CDR2 is FYEKMQ (reference sequence). This CDR3 region has 17 residues. As DNA, the CDR3 is TGTGCCAGCAGCTTAGTTTCCCCCGGGACCAGCCTAAACGAGCAGTACTTC. It translates to CASSLVSPGTSLNEQYF.

V is TRBV28 and J is TRBJ2-7; tentatively, D is TRBD1 or TRBD2 (5 bases each). The V gene's germline CDR1 is MDHEN and CDR2 SYDVKM. Trimming took off 6 bases at V and 9 bases at J, with 15 bases between the two ends. The CDR3 covers 12 residues. The CDR3 protein is CASRRLGEGQYF. The CDR3 DNA is TGTGCCAGCAGGCGTCTGGGGGAAGGGCAGTACTTC.

This clonotype was observed once. The chain employs TRBV12-3 or TRBV12-4 and TRBJ1-2, with D perhaps matching TRBD1 (5 bases). Trimming took off 6 bases at V and 4 bases at J, with 21 bases between the two ends. The CDR3 contains 16 residues. In DNA, the CDR3 is TGTGCCAGCAGGGCTCGTCGATCCGGGACGGTCTATGGCTACACCTTC. Translation: CASRARRSGTVYGYTF.

This chain joins TRBV5-1 and TRBJ2-2; TRBD1 matches 7 bases. This CDR3 region has 15 residues. CDR1 and CDR2 from the germline V gene are SGHRS and YFSETQ. The trim removed 4 bases at V and 2 bases at J, leaving 5 bases unmatched. The CDR3 region has the DNA TGCGCCAGCAGCAGGGACAGTCCAAACACCGGGGAGCTGTTTTTT. Protein sequence: CASSRDSPNTGELFF.

The chain joins TRBV20-1 to TRBJ2-5; unclear D gene. The J call may be faulty, since TRBJ2-7 better matches the DNA end. This CDR3 is 10 amino acids long. Germline CDR1 is DFQATT and CDR2 is SNEGSKA (reference sequence). In DNA form, the CDR3 reads TGCAGTGCCGAGTGGGTCGAGCAGTACTTC. The encoded protein is CSAEWVEQYF.

V usage is TRBV7-2 and J usage is TRBJ1-2; 7 bases are a match to TRBD1. This CDR3 contains 15 residues. V shed 5 bases and J 3 bases; nucleotides not matched to a gene: 9. Germline V gives CDR1 SGHTA, CDR2 FQGNSA. CDR3 sequence (DNA): TGTGCCAGCAGCAGCCGGGACAGCAGCTACTATGGCTACACCTTC. Translating it yields CASSSRDSSYYGYTF.

This clonotype was found a few times. The rearrangement joins TRBV28 to TRBJ1-4; D gene unclear. V gave up 4 bases and J gave up 0 bases, with 12 bases separating them. The CDR3 spans 16 residues. The germline gives CDR1 MDHEN, CDR2 SYDVKM. This CDR3 is CASSSHHSTTNEKLFF. For the CDR3, the DNA is TGTGCCAGCAGTTCGCACCACTCCACAACTAATGAAAAACTGTTTTTT.

This chain links TRBV29-1 with TRBJ2-1, with D maybe TRBD1 (6 bases). V shed 7 bases and J shed 3 bases, with 13 bases lying between them. This CDR3 has 13 residues. Germline V gene sequence: CDR1 SQVTM, CDR2 ANQGSEA. DNA for the CDR3: TGCAGCGCTCTGGTAGGGGGCTACAATGAGCAGTTCTTC. Its translation is CSALVGGYNEQFF.

This chain joins TRBV20-1 and TRBJ1-6; D is undetermined. The V and J ends lost 0 bases and 4 bases respectively, with 13 bases between them. CDR1 DFQATT and CDR2 SNEGSKA come from the germline V gene (reference sequence). The CDR3 is made up of 16 amino acids. DNA of the CDR3: TGCAGTGCTAGAGATCGGGTAGATCTGTATAATTCACCCCTCCACTTT. Translated: CSARDRVDLYNSPLHF.

The J gene is TRBJ2-4, the V gene TRBV10-2; TRBD2 is a possible D gene (5 bases). The CDR3 extends over 14 amino acids. CDR1 is WSHSY, CDR2 SAAADI, per germline. Trimming cost V 3 bases and J 5 bases, with 11 bases left between them. The CDR3 DNA is TGCGCCAGCAGTGACCCCACCGGGGAAAACATTCAGTACTTC. It is translated as CASSDPTGENIQYF.

This chain uses TRBV4-2 with TRBJ2-6; D is possibly TRBD1 (6 bases). With 1 base removed from V and 1 base from J, the gap between germline ends came to 20 bases. CDR1 and CDR2 from the germline V gene are LGHNA and YNFKEQ. This CDR3 region has 20 residues. This chain's CDR3 is CASSQVRDTLRGSGANVLTF. DNA of the CDR3: TGTGCCAGCAGCCAAGTCCGGGACACTCTAAGGGGGTCTGGGGCCAACGTCCTGACTTTC.

The gene calls are TRBV20-1 and TRBJ2-3; 8 bases match TRBD2. Germline trimming cut 3 bases from V and 1 base from J; bases unmatched to any gene: 6. The CDR3 is 15 residues long. The V gene's germline CDR1 is DFQATT and CDR2 SNEGSKA (reference sequence). CDR3 residues: CSARGDSGGTDTQYF. Here the CDR3 DNA reads TGCAGTGCTAGGGGTGATAGCGGGGGCACAGATACGCAGTATTTT.

This clonotype was seen only a few times. This rearrangement joins TRBV29-1 to TRBJ1-2, with no clear D. The CDR3 loop spans 12 amino acids. V dropped 5 bases and J dropped 4 bases, with 11 bases sitting between them. Germline CDR1 SQVTM, CDR2 ANQGSEA. CDR3 sequence: CSVRGDSYGYTF. For the CDR3, the DNA is TGCAGCGTTCGTGGGGATTCCTATGGCTACACCTTC.

In DNA form, the CDR3 reads TGTGCCAGCAGTTACAACAGTAACATCTATGGCTACACCTTC. It codes for CASSYNSNIYGYTF. The genes are TRBV6-2 or TRBV6-3 and TRBJ1-2; no definite D call. This CDR3 has 14 amino acids. Trimming took 2 bases from V and 4 from J, leaving 11 bases between them. Germline V gives CDR1 MNHEY, CDR2 SVGEGT.

The rearrangement uses TRBV13 and TRBJ2-1; 9 bases are shared with TRBD2. CDR3 length equals 17 residues. V lost 2 bases, J lost 1 base, and 6 bases stayed unmatched. Germline CDR1 and CDR2: PRHDT and FYEKMQ (reference sequence). The CDR3 nucleotides are TGTGCCAGCAGCTTAAGATGGCGGGGGGGGTCCTACAATGAGCAGTTCTTC. Residues: CASSLRWRGGSYNEQFF.

A few counts support this clonotype. The chain combines TRBV10-3 with TRBJ2-7; the D gene is possibly TRBD2 (6 bases). CDR3 length: 11 amino acids. V gave up 11 bases and J gave up 4 bases, with 12 bases separating them. Germline lookup yields CDR1 ENHRY and CDR2 SYGVKD. CDR3 amino acids: CAAGGEYEQYF. The CDR3 DNA follows: TGTGCCGCCGGGGGAGAGTACGAGCAGTACTTC.